Given below is one T cell receptor (beta chain) in context. Its antigen is not identified. The investigators sampled blood at baseline, at cycle 4 day 1, and at cycle 7 day 1. The method was immunoSEQ multiplex PCR; TCRdb's version includes in-frame clones alone and lacks a portion of them. The sample has some 54,000 clones; around 77% are singletons. This record belongs to a study of OX40 agonist ivuxolimab in advanced cancers. Study in general: Participants averaged approximately 60 years of age (range about 23 to 80) and were roughly 80% male. Overall study results and limits: The study observed clonal expansion of CD4+ and CD8+ blood T cells by week 6 at 0.1 to 3.0 mg/kg. Antigens targeted by the expanded peripheral T cells were not determined.

This CDR3 is 14 amino acids long. V shed 2 bases, J shed 2 bases, and the junction held 3 bases outside the gene matches. Germline-derived CDR1 and CDR2 are SGHRS and YFSETQ. This rearrangement joins TRBV5-1 to TRBJ2-5; 7 bases match TRBD1. The material was CD4+ or CD8+ T cells sorted from blood, obtained in a trial of the OX40 agonist ivuxolimab. The sequence was obtained from an adult with an advanced solid tumor such as melanoma, head and neck, liver or kidney cancer. The CDR3 DNA is TGCGCCAGCAGCTTCGACAGGGATCAAGAGACCCAGTACTTC. As protein: CASSFDRDQETQYF.